A selection of T cell receptor beta chains follows, all from one sample in a study of blood T cells in healthy people across ages. TCRdb recomputed calls from the 5' RACE reads with MiXCR, one row per CDR3 protein. The table includes 700,000 to 900,000 distinct CDR3 sequences, roughly 24% detected once. The same data also contributed to another study, on T cells of mothers and their children.

The specimen sequenced was blood. Every receptor here comes from a boy aged 5-17 years in good health. The CDR3 runs from the conserved cysteine through the conserved F or W. Each record gives: J gene, V gene, clone size, CDR3 length, D gene, CDR3 DNA, CDR3 protein. D genes are given only for firm matches. Clone size is given for some rows only: seen once, a few or many times, or a class if the clone is expanded.

TRBJ2-5	TRBV5-1	few	15	-	TGCGCCAGCAGCTCGACAGTTAGTATCCAAGAGACCCAGTACTTC	CASSSTVSIQETQYF
TRBJ2-1	TRBV27	few	13	-	TGTGCCAGCAGTCCGGGGGCTAAGTATGAGCAGTTCTTC	CASSPGAKYEQFF
TRBJ1-1	TRBV2	-	13	-	TGTGCCAGCAGTGAAATGTGGGGCACTGAAGCTCTCTTT	CASSEMWGTEALF
TRBJ2-5	TRBV12-3/TRBV12-4	few	11	-	TGTGCCAGCAGGGGGGGAACTGAGCAGTACTTC	CASRGGTEQYF
TRBJ2-7	TRBV12-3/TRBV12-4	few	14	TRBD1	TGTGCCAGCAGTACAGGGGCTCTATCCTACGAGCAGTACTTC	CASSTGALSYEQYF
TRBJ2-7	TRBV29-1	-	14	TRBD1	TGCAGCGTGTCCGGGACAGGGGGCTCCTACGAGCAGTACTTC	CSVSGTGGSYEQYF
TRBJ2-2	TRBV7-3	once	15	-	TGTGCCAGCAGCACCGACCCAGCGAACACCGGGGAGCTGCTTTTT	CASSTDPANTGELLF
TRBJ2-7	TRBV11-2	many	12	-	TGTGCCAGCAGCTTAGGAGGACGGAGGCAGTACTTC	CASSLGGRRQYF
TRBJ2-1	TRBV12-3/TRBV12-4	many	14	TRBD2	TGTGCCAGCAGCTTTAGCGGGGGGGACAATGAGCAGTTCTTC	CASSFSGGDNEQFF
TRBJ2-6	TRBV9	-	17	TRBD2	TGTGCCAGCAGCAAGAGCGGGGGCATCTCTGGGGCCAACGTCCTGACTTTC	CASSKSGGISGANVLTF
TRBJ2-5	TRBV7-8	few	17	TRBD2	TGTGCCAGCAGCTTAGGGGGGACTAGCGGGGGCCAAGAGACCCAGTACTTC	CASSLGGTSGGQETQYF
TRBJ2-4	TRBV20-1	-	15	TRBD2	TGCAGTGCTAGTCTTAGCGGGAGGACCAAAAACATTCAGTACTTC	CSASLSGRTKNIQYF
TRBJ2-7	TRBV28	few	16	-	TGTGCCAGCAGGGTCCGTACAGAGGGTGCCTCCTACGAGCAGTACTTC	CASRVRTEGASYEQYF
TRBJ2-1	TRBV5-1	few	11	-	TGCGCCAGCAGCTCGAGCTATGAGCAGTTCTTC	CASSSSYEQFF
TRBJ1-2	TRBV2	few	12	-	TGTGCCAGCAATCTCGACAATTATGGCTACACCTTC	CASNLDNYGYTF
TRBJ2-1	TRBV18	few	17	TRBD2	TGTGCCAGCTCACCACCCGGCGGGGGGGCCCCCTACAATGAGCAGTTCTTC	CASSPPGGGAPYNEQFF
TRBJ2-3	TRBV10-3	-	14	-	TGTGCCATCAGTGAGTCGACTCAGCCAGATACGCAGTATTTT	CAISESTQPDTQYF
TRBJ2-5	TRBV5-1	-	16	-	TGCGCCAGCAGCCGGAACTCCCTATCTATCCTGGAGACCCAGTACTTC	CASSRNSLSILETQYF
TRBJ2-3	TRBV28	-	13	-	TGTGCCAGCAGTACCCAGGGTCCAGATACGCAGTATTTT	CASSTQGPDTQYF
TRBJ1-2	TRBV20-1	few	12	-	TGCAGTGCTAGACTCGAGACTTATGGCTACACCTTC	CSARLETYGYTF
TRBJ1-2	TRBV3-1	-	14	-	TGTGCCAGCAGCCAAGAGGGTATTAGCTATGGCTACACCTTC	CASSQEGISYGYTF
TRBJ1-5	TRBV29-1	few	16	-	TGCAGCGCTCCGGGACCACCCCCTTCTAGCAATCAGCCCCAGCATTTT	CSAPGPPPSSNQPQHF
TRBJ1-2	TRBV10-3	once	12	-	TGTGCCATCAGTGGGTCTGGTTATGGCTACGCCTTC	CAISGSGYGYAF
TRBJ2-2	TRBV7-2	few	16	TRBD2	TGTGCCAGCAGGTTTAGCGGGGGAGCGAACACCGGGGAGCTGTTTTTT	CASRFSGGANTGELFF
TRBJ2-5	TRBV6-6	few	12	-	TGTGCCAGCAGAGACGGGGGTGAGACCCAGTACTTC	CASRDGGETQYF
TRBJ1-5	TRBV6-5	-	14	-	TGTGCCAGCAGTTACTCAGGGGCACATCAGCCCCAGCATTTT	CASSYSGAHQPQHF
TRBJ2-7	TRBV12-3/TRBV12-4	-	15	TRBD1	TGTGCCAGCAGGTTCGGGACAGGGGGCTTCTACGAGCAGTACTTC	CASRFGTGGFYEQYF
TRBJ1-2	TRBV7-6	few	16	-	TGTGCCAGCAGCTCCTATACCCCGGGACGAGGGTCTGGCTACACCTTC	CASSSYTPGRGSGYTF
TRBJ2-1	TRBV3-1	few	15	-	TGTGCCAGCAGCCGGGGTTTACCCCTTAACGATGAGCAGTTCTTC	CASSRGLPLNDEQFF
TRBJ2-5	TRBV27	few	16	TRBD1	TGTGCCAGCAGACGACACAGGGGATTTTTCCGAGAGACCCAGTACTTC	CASRRHRGFFRETQYF
TRBJ2-7	TRBV3-1	-	15	TRBD2	TGTGCCAGCAGCCAGCCGGGACTAGCTGCGTACGAGCAGTACTTC	CASSQPGLAAYEQYF
TRBJ2-3	TRBV27	few	16	TRBD1	TGTGCCAGCAGAACGACAGGGGGCTATATCTCGGATACGCAGTATTTT	CASRTTGGYISDTQYF
TRBJ2-1	TRBV7-3	few	14	-	TGTGCCAGCAGCCCGGGGGGCTGGGTCGATGAGCAGTTCTTC	CASSPGGWVDEQFF
TRBJ2-7	TRBV6-5	few	15	-	TGTGCCAGCAGTAACCCCCGGCCGGCGCCCTACGAGCAGTACTTC	CASSNPRPAPYEQYF
TRBJ1-2	TRBV4-1	few	15	-	TGCGCCAGCAGCCAAACGTTCCCTGCAAACTATGGCTACACCTTC	CASSQTFPANYGYTF
TRBJ2-1	TRBV12-3/TRBV12-4	-	12	-	TGTGCCAGCCGTCTAATAGAAAATGAGCAGTTCTTC	CASRLIENEQFF
TRBJ2-3	TRBV20-1	-	14	-	TGCAGGGCGTCTGGCGGGCAATACACAGATACGCAGTATTTT	CRASGGQYTDTQYF
TRBJ2-5	TRBV11-2	few	16	TRBD2	TGTGCCAGCAGCCGTGGGCTAGCGGGGCCCCAAGAGACCCAGTACTTC	CASSRGLAGPQETQYF
TRBJ2-5	TRBV12-3/TRBV12-4	-	12	TRBD2	TGTGCCAGCACGACTAGCGGAGAGACCCAGTACTTC	CASTTSGETQYF
TRBJ2-5	TRBV6-5	few	16	-	TGTGCCAGCAGTTACGGAGCACAGGGACCGTGGGAGACCCAGTACTTC	CASSYGAQGPWETQYF
TRBJ2-3	TRBV5-1	-	14	-	TGCGCCAGCAGCTTGTCCAGGATCACAGATACGCAGTATTTT	CASSLSRITDTQYF
TRBJ2-1	TRBV4-2	few	14	TRBD2	TGTGCCAGCAGCCCTTCTAGCGGGGGGGTTGAGCAGTTCTTC	CASSPSSGGVEQFF
TRBJ2-1	TRBV20-1	-	14	TRBD2	TGCAGTGCTAGAGGACTAGCGGGGGGGCATGAGCAGTTCTTC	CSARGLAGGHEQFF
TRBJ1-4	TRBV5-1	many	15	TRBD1	TGTGCCAGCAGCCCAGGGACAGCCACTAATGAAAAACTGTTTTTT	CASSPGTATNEKLFF
TRBJ2-7	TRBV9	-	15	-	TGTGCCAGCAGCGTAGAGCCAGGGATGGCCTACGAGCAGTACTTC	CASSVEPGMAYEQYF
TRBJ1-4	TRBV5-1	-	14	-	TGCGCCAGCAGCTTGGACAGGGTGGAGGAAAAACTGTTTTTT	CASSLDRVEEKLFF
TRBJ1-1	TRBV7-6	many	14	TRBD1	TGTGCCAGCAGCTTCCGGGACAGGGACACTGAAGCTTTCTTT	CASSFRDRDTEAFF
TRBJ2-4	TRBV2	-	13	-	TGTGCCAGCCTGGCTGACGGGGGTGACATTCAGTACTTC	CASLADGGDIQYF
TRBJ1-6	TRBV7-6	few	17	TRBD1	TGTGCCAGCAGCGGGGGGCCCCCGGGACAGGGTGATTCACCCCTCCACTTT	CASSGGPPGQGDSPLHF
TRBJ1-3	TRBV4-2	-	15	-	TGTGCCAGCAGCCAAGGGGAGAGCTCTGGAAACACCATATATTTT	CASSQGESSGNTIYF
TRBJ2-7	TRBV28	-	16	TRBD2	TGTGCCAGCAGTTTAGGGTCTAGCGGAAAGACCTACGAGCAGTACTTC	CASSLGSSGKTYEQYF